The 10 T cell receptor beta chains below were found in one sample sequenced in a study of cytomegalovirus exposure and HLA in healthy donors. The data were produced by immunoSEQ multiplex PCR, yet TCRdb's version contains in-frame clones alone and is incomplete. The sample records just under 150,000 clones, approximately 86% being singletons. Sequencing used PBMCs. The receptors come from a man between 18 and 35 years old in good health and CMV-seropositive.

This clone was recorded only once. Germline and junction disagree at one end, which may indicate a read error. The chain combines TRBV6-5 with TRBJ1-5, with 8 bases aligning to TRBD1. The CDR3 spans 14 residues. Germline V gene lookup returns CDR1 MNHEY and CDR2 SVGAGI. The CDR3 loop reads CASSTSGGKQPQHF. For the CDR3, the DNA is TGTGCCAGCAGTACTTCAGGGGGCAAACAGCCCCAGCATTTT.

This chain links TRBV25-1 with TRBJ2-2; 9 positions agree with TRBD1. V shed 5 bases and J 5 bases; nucleotides not matched to a gene: 3. Germline V gives CDR1 MGHDK, CDR2 SYGVNS. The CDR3 has 14 residues. The CDR3 protein is CASSRTGETGELFF. Here the CDR3 DNA reads TGTGCCAGCAGTAGGACAGGGGAAACCGGGGAGCTGTTTTTT.

This chain joins TRBV9 and TRBJ1-5, with D hard to call. V lost 0 bases, J lost 1 base, and 8 bases lay in between. This CDR3 is built from 15 residues. Germline V gene data show CDR1 as SGDLS and CDR2 as YYNGEE. The CDR3 coding sequence is TGTGCCAGCAGCGTAGAACCGAGCAGCAATCAGCCCCAGCATTTT. Protein: CASSVEPSSNQPQHF.

The rearrangement uses TRBV5-1 and TRBJ2-2; 8 positions agree with TRBD1. Trimming removed 0 bases from V and 6 bases from J; junction bases left unmatched: 4. Germline V gives CDR1 SGHRS, CDR2 YFSETQ. The CDR3 is 15 residues long. The CDR3 spells CASSLEDREAGELFF. The DNA of the CDR3 is TGCGCCAGCAGCTTGGAGGACAGGGAGGCCGGGGAGCTGTTTTTT. Supplemented by reference TRBV5-1 and TRBJ2-2, the full variable domain reads KAGVTQTPRYLIKTRGQQVTLSCSPISGHRSVSWYQQTPGQGLQFLFEYFSETQRNKGNFPGRFSGRQFSNSRSEMNVSTLELGDSALYLCASSLEDREAGELFFGEGSRLTVL.

The chain links TRBV15 to TRBJ1-4; no firm D call. V lost 6 bases and J lost 0, with 11 bases in between. This CDR3 contains 15 residues. The germline V gene has CDR1 LNHNV and CDR2 YYDKDF (reference sequence). In DNA, the CDR3 is TGTGCCACCAGGGAGAACTTTGCAACTAATGAAAAACTGTTTTTT. Translation: CATRENFATNEKLFF.

The gene calls are TRBV30 and TRBJ2-7, with 9 bases matching TRBD2. The J segment lost 6 bases and the V segment lost 3 bases, leaving 12 bases of the junction unmatched. In germline, CDR1 is GTSNPN, CDR2 SVGIG (reference sequence). The CDR3 is 15 residues long. The CDR3 sequence is CAWRRIAGEPREQYF. The DNA of the CDR3 is TGTGCCTGGAGGAGAATAGCGGGAGAGCCTCGCGAGCAGTACTTC.

V usage is TRBV9 and J usage is TRBJ2-7, with D possibly being TRBD2 (5 bases). The CDR3 covers 13 residues. Looked up from germline, CDR1 is SGDLS and CDR2 is YYNGEE. V was cut by 4 bases and J by 1 base, with 9 bases left in between. CDR3 nucleotide sequence: TGTGCCAGCAGCCCTGGAGGTTCCTACGAGCAGTACTTC. Encoded protein: CASSPGGSYEQYF.

The V and J genes are TRBV5-1 and TRBJ2-1; 9 positions match TRBD2. The J segment lost 6 bases and the V segment lost 0 bases, leaving 4 bases of the junction unmatched. Germline assignment: CDR1 SGHRS and CDR2 YFSETQ. The length of the CDR3 is 15 residues. CDR3 nucleotides: TGCGCCAGCAGCTTGGGAAGCGGGGGGCGCAATGAGCAGTTCTTC. It specifies CASSLGSGGRNEQFF.

This chain joins TRBV6-5 and TRBJ1-2, with unresolved D. The germline V gene encodes CDR1 MNHEY and CDR2 SVGAGI. The CDR3 covers 14 residues. The V end lost 6 bases, the J end lost 14 bases, and 25 bases lay between the germline ends. CDR3: CASSFPGLSGLMTF. The CDR3, as DNA: TGTGCCAGCAGCTTCCCAGGACTGTCAGGCTTAATGACCTTC.

This sequence joins TRBV15 and TRBJ1-2; D uncertain. V lost 0 bases and J 8 bases, leaving 7 bases between the germline ends. CDR1 and CDR2 from the germline V gene are LNHNV and YYDKDF (reference sequence). The CDR3 covers 12 residues. DNA of the CDR3: TGTGCCACCAGCAGAGATCTAGGAGGCTACACCTTC. Translated: CATSRDLGGYTF.